This paragraph reports one T cell receptor (beta chain). Its cognate antigen is unknown. Healthy donors of bone marrow made up the group. The sample comes from a study of cytomegalovirus exposure and HLA in healthy donors. General observations from the study: Most TCR sequences proved rare, with some public TCRs found in many donors. Excluded were some V segments that proved indistinguishable, including TRBV6-2 and TRBV6-3.

Vbeta (60) and Jbeta (13) primers were used in the PCR. Source study methods: An analysis performed later counted about 80 million unique TCR beta chains (roughly 11 million of them shared). The method was immunoSEQ multiplex PCR; TCRdb's version includes in-frame clones alone and lacks a portion of them. That table is the source of V, J and clone size, and D and trimming were worked out from the DNA. Among about 190,000 clones listed, approximately 75% were seen once. CDR1 WSHSY and CDR2 SAAADI come from the germline V gene. V was cut by 7 bases and J by 4 bases, with 11 bases left in between. This CDR3 has 13 amino acids.

This sequence was found in a man aged 30 to 39 in good health and CMV-seropositive. The source material was PBMCs. V gene TRBV10-2 combines with J gene TRBJ1-5; no definite D call. The CDR3 is CASNSFGNQPQHF. CDR3 in DNA: TGCGCCAGCAATAGCTTTGGGAATCAGCCCCAGCATTTT.